The 19 T cell receptor beta chains presented below share a single source sample, sequenced in a study of CD8+CD57+ T cells in acquired aplastic anemia. An expansion of CD8+CD57+ cells by flow cytometry had been shown in patients chosen for sequencing. Both TCR beta VDJ combination and CDR3 sequence profiling were carried out. Genomic DNA was the template for this profiling. TCRdb reanalysed the reads using MiXCR and keeps one entry per CDR3 protein. The repertoire holds 130,000 or so distinct CDR3 sequences, about 40% seen once, with approximately 2.6% in the top ten. Input material: sorted CD4+, CD8+, or CD8+CD57+ T cells (not recorded which) from PBMCs. These TCRs come from a human donor with aplastic anemia.

Ten or more counts support this clonotype. CDR3 loop: CASSPATGGGGYTF. The CDR3, as DNA: TGTGCCAGCTCACCAGCAACAGGGGGAGGAGGCTACACCTTC. The chain uses TRBV18 and TRBJ1-2; 8 nucleotides line up with TRBD1. This CDR3 contains 14 residues. Germline values: CDR1 KGHSH, CDR2 LQKENI. V dropped 2 bases and J dropped 8; count of bases not matched to a gene: 7.

This chain links TRBV15 with TRBJ1-2; D might be TRBD1 (5 bases). Deletions cut 5 bases from V and 7 bases from J, with 20 bases between. The germline CDR1 and CDR2 sequences are LNHNV and YYDKDF (reference sequence). This CDR3 is built from 15 residues. This chain's CDR3 is CATSLTGRGNGGYTF. CDR3 nucleotides: TGTGCCACCAGCCTCACTGGACGGGGGAATGGTGGCTACACCTTC.

The chain recombines TRBV7-6 with TRBJ2-7, with 9 bases that match TRBD1. The germline CDR1 and CDR2 sequences are SGHVS and FNYEAQ. Trimming took 1 base from V and 4 from J; bases not matched to a gene: 5. The CDR3 consists of 15 residues. This CDR3 is CASSLEDRGTYEQYF. For the CDR3, the DNA is TGTGCCAGCAGCTTAGAGGACAGGGGCACTTACGAGCAGTACTTC.

Note on this clonotype: One end of the junction does not line up with germline, which may come from a read error. This chain links TRBV28 with TRBJ1-2, with D perhaps TRBD1 (6 bases). The CDR3 runs to 14 residues. Per germline, CDR1 MDHEN and CDR2 SYDVKM. Written as DNA, the CDR3 is TGTGCCAGCAGTAAACCACAGGGATTATATGGCTGCACCTTC. It codes for CASSKPQGLYGCTF.

This clonotype was seen a handful of times. The conserved phenylalanine or tryptophan normally closing the CDR3 is absent here, so this likely arose from a read error. The chain uses TRBV7-9 and TRBJ1-6, with TRBD1 as a possible D gene (5 bases). The CDR3 has 15 residues. V lost 1 base and J 8 bases, leaving 12 bases between the germline ends. Germline assignment: CDR1 SEHNR and CDR2 FQNEAQ (reference sequence). CDR3 residues: CASSLVGTVDSPLHL. The CDR3 DNA is TGTGCCAGCAGCTTAGTCGGGACCGTGGATTCACCCCTCCACTTG.

For this clonotype: A much larger clone is a single base away; this may be a read error. This rearrangement joins TRBV5-1 to TRBJ2-1; TRBD2 aligns across 10 bases. The CDR3 covers 16 residues. Germline values: CDR1 SGHRS, CDR2 YFSETQ. The DNA of the CDR3 is TGCGCCAGCAGCCGGACCGGGACTAGCGATTACAATAAGCAGTTCTTC. Its translation: CASSRTGTSDYNKQFF.

This clonotype was observed once. This chain links TRBV29-1 with TRBJ1-1; no clear D gene. Per germline, CDR1 SQVTM and CDR2 ANQGSEA. The CDR3 covers 11 residues. Trimming cost V 4 bases and J 0 bases, with 3 bases left between them. This CDR3 reads CSVVVNTEAFF. In DNA form, the CDR3 reads TGCAGCGTTGTTGTGAACACTGAAGCTTTCTTT.

Worth noting for this clonotype: A much more abundant neighbour one base away suggests this may be a read error. CDR3 DNA: TGTGCCAGCAGCCAAAGAGGGACCCAGTACTTC. The encoded protein is CASSQRGTQYF. The chain couples TRBV14 to TRBJ2-5; D uncertain. In germline, CDR1 is SGHDN, CDR2 FVKESK. V was trimmed by 2 bases and J by 7 bases, leaving 5 bases between them. The CDR3 loop spans 11 amino acids.

The rearrangement joins TRBV2 to TRBJ2-3; tentative D call: TRBD2 (5 bases). V was shortened by 3 bases and J by 3 bases, with 31 bases between the two germline ends. Germline V gene sequence: CDR1 SNHLY, CDR2 FYNNEI. CDR3 length equals 21 residues. The CDR3 DNA reads as TGTGCCAGCAGTGAGGTGGTTAGGCTAGCCCCCCAACCTAGCCGAACAGATACGCAGTATTTT. Translation gives CASSEVVRLAPQPSRTDTQYF.

This clonotype appeared a single time. The V call is TRBV29-1, the J call TRBJ2-3, with D possibly matching TRBD2 (5 bases). The V gene's germline CDR1 is SQVTM and CDR2 ANQGSEA. V was pared by 4 bases and J by 8 bases, with 13 bases between. This CDR3 contains 12 residues. CDR3: CSVAGWEGTQYF. CDR3 nucleotide sequence: TGCAGCGTTGCGGGGTGGGAAGGTACGCAGTATTTT.

There are many counts of this clonotype. This sequence joins TRBV5-4 and TRBJ2-5; D is uncertain. Germline CDR1 SGHNT, CDR2 YYREEE (reference sequence). V dropped 0 bases and J dropped 5 bases, with 11 bases sitting between them. This CDR3 region has 14 residues. The CDR3 region has the DNA TGTGCCAGCAGCTTGGAAGGCGAGAGGGAGACCCAGTACTTC. Protein sequence: CASSLEGERETQYF.

This clonotype was detected once. The chain couples TRBV7-2 to TRBJ2-5; the match to TRBD1 covers 8 bases. Germline V gives CDR1 SGHTA, CDR2 FQGNSA. V lost 0 bases, J lost 4 bases, and 1 base stayed unmatched. The CDR3 extends over 14 amino acids. In nucleotides, the CDR3 is TGTGCCAGCAGCTTAGCACAGGGGGGAGAGACCCAGTACTTC. Residues: CASSLAQGGETQYF.

This sequence joins TRBV6-1 and TRBJ1-6; D ambiguous. Trimming removed 6 bases from V and 10 bases from J, with 16 bases in between. Per the germline V gene, CDR1 is MNHNS and CDR2 is SASEGT. This CDR3 is built from 14 residues. The CDR3, as DNA: TGTGCCAGCAGCCGATCTATTACGCGATCACCCCTCCACTTT. It yields the protein CASSRSITRSPLHF.

This clonotype was counted only a few times. The chain has TRBV3-1 and TRBJ2-1; perhaps TRBD1 as D (6 bases). CDR1 and CDR2 from the germline V gene are LGHDT and YNNKEL (reference sequence). V shed 2 bases and J shed 1 base, with 12 bases lying between them. This CDR3 comprises 16 residues. CDR3 sequence: CASSQPQGLSYNEQFF. The CDR3 DNA reads as TGTGCCAGCAGCCAACCACAGGGTTTGTCCTACAATGAGCAGTTCTTC.

Only one count was recorded for this clonotype. The chain recombines TRBV2 with TRBJ1-1, with TRBD1 matching over 9 bases. Germline V gene data show CDR1 as SNHLY and CDR2 as FYNNEI. The CDR3 has 14 residues. The V and J ends lost 6 bases and 1 base, in that order; junction bases with no gene match: 3. The CDR3 DNA follows: TGTGCCAGCAGGTTGGGACAGGGGAACACTGAAGCTTTCTTT. It yields the protein CASRLGQGNTEAFF.

This clonotype was seen at least ten times. The chain recombines TRBV19 with TRBJ1-5, with D perhaps matching TRBD1 (6 bases). Looked up from germline, CDR1 is LNHDA and CDR2 is SQIVND (reference sequence). Trimming took 7 bases from V and 3 from J, leaving 16 bases between them. The CDR3 spans 15 residues. For the CDR3, the DNA is TGTGCCAGTAAAGGACAGAGCAGCCCCAATCAGCCCCAGCATTTT. This translates into CASKGQSSPNQPQHF.

This clonotype was observed many times. The CDR3: CAWSPPYSNQPQHF. CDR3 sequence (DNA): TGTGCCTGGAGTCCACCGTATAGCAATCAGCCCCAGCATTTT. The chain employs TRBV30 and TRBJ1-5, with D unclear. The CDR3 has 14 amino acids. Germline CDR1 is GTSNPN and CDR2 is SVGIG (reference sequence). Deletions cut 2 bases from V and 0 bases from J, with 8 bases between.

This clonotype appeared many times. The chain links TRBV20-1 to TRBJ2-7; a weak D match, TRBD2 (6 bases). Germline values: CDR1 DFQATT, CDR2 SNEGSKA (reference sequence). This CDR3 contains 13 residues. Trimming took 0 bases from V and 6 from J, leaving 12 bases between them. The CDR3 loop reads CSAREPGLSEQYF. CDR3 nucleotides: TGCAGTGCTAGAGAGCCGGGACTGAGCGAGCAGTACTTC.

Many counts were recorded for this clonotype. DNA of the CDR3: TGCGCCAGCAGCTTGGCCAAGGGTCAGGGGGGCTATGGCTACACCTTC. Translating gives CASSLAKGQGGYGYTF. The rearrangement uses TRBV5-1 and TRBJ1-2; 7 bases line up with TRBD1. CDR3 length equals 16 residues. Germline loops: CDR1 SGHRS, CDR2 YFSETQ. V shed 0 bases and J 4 bases; nucleotides not matched to a gene: 9.